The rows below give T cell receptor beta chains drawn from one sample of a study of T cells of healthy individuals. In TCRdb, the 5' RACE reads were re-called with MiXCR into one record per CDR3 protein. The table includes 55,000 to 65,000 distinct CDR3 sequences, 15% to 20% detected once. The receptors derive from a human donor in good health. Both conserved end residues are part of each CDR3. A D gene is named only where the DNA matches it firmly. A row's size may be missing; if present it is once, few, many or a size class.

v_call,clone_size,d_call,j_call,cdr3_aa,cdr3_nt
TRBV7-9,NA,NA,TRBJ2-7,CASSREPPFEQYF,TGTGCCAGCAGTCGTGAACCCCCCTTCGAGCAGTACTTC
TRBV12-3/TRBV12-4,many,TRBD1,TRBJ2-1,CASSYGTGGIDEQFF,TGTGCCAGCAGTTACGGGACAGGGGGAATCGATGAGCAGTTCTTC
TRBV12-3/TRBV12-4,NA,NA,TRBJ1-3,CASSLFTTPSGNTIYF,TGTGCCAGCAGTTTATTTACAACCCCCTCTGGAAACACCATATATTTT
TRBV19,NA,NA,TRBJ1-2,CASSMVPGGYGYTF,TGTGCCAGTAGTATGGTTCCCGGTGGCTATGGCTACACCTTC
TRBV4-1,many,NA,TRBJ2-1,CASSPWEGANEQFF,TGCGCCAGCAGCCCGTGGGAGGGGGCCAATGAGCAGTTCTTC
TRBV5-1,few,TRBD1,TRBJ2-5,CASTTGLLGAEETQYF,TGCGCCAGCACGACAGGGCTCCTGGGGGCGGAAGAGACCCAGTACTTC
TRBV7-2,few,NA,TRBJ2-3,CASSFRASGTDTQYF,TGTGCCAGCAGCTTTAGGGCTAGCGGCACAGATACGCAGTATTTT
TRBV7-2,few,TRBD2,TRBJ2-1,CASSRTLASGRAIEQFF,TGTGCCAGCAGCCGGACGTTAGCTAGCGGGAGGGCCATAGAGCAGTTCTTC
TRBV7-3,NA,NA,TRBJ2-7,CASSRPGGEQYF,TGTGCCAGCAGTCGCCCCGGGGGCGAGCAGTACTTC
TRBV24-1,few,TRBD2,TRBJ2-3,CATSDPGLAGGPGDTQYF,TGTGCCACCAGTGATCCAGGACTAGCGGGGGGGCCTGGAGATACGCAGTATTTT
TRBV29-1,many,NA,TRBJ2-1,CSAVGPLVRNEQFF,TGCAGCGCCGTGGGGCCCCTAGTTCGCAATGAGCAGTTCTTC
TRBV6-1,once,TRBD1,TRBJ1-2,CASNIDRGDYGYTF,TGTGCCAGCAACATTGACAGGGGGGACTATGGCTACACCTTC
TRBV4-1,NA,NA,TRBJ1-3,CASRTTRGSGNTIYF,TGCGCCAGCAGAACAACTAGGGGCTCTGGAAACACCATATATTTT
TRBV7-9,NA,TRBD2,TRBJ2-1,CASSPGGSRNEQFF,TGTGCCAGCAGCCCGGGGGGGTCGAGGAATGAGCAGTTCTTC
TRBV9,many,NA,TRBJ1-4,CASSVRGSATNEKLFF,TGTGCCAGCAGCGTCAGGGGTTCGGCAACTAATGAAAAACTGTTTTTT
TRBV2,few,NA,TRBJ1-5,CASSEEEGHQPQHF,TGTGCCAGCAGTGAAGAGGAAGGACATCAGCCCCAGCATTTT
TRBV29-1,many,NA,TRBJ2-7,CIHLTGLSYEQYF,TGCATCCACCTTACGGGGCTTTCCTACGAGCAGTACTTC
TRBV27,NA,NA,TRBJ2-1,CASRPGSLGPMHEQFF,TGTGCCAGCAGACCCGGGTCCCTCGGCCCTATGCATGAGCAGTTCTTC
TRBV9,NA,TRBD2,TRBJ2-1,CASSVAGGLANEQFF,TGTGCCAGCAGCGTAGCGGGTGGACTAGCGAATGAGCAGTTCTTC
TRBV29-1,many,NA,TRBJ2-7,CSVQGVLLYEQYF,TGCAGCGTCCAGGGCGTATTGCTCTACGAGCAGTACTTC
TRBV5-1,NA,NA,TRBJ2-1,CASSLVQNNEQFF,TGCGCCAGCAGCTTGGTACAGAACAATGAGCAGTTCTTC
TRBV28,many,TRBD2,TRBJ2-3,CASSPQSGGPGDTQYF,TGTGCCAGCAGTCCCCAGAGCGGGGGGCCCGGGGATACGCAGTATTTT
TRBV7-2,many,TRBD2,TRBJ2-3,CASSLGLTSGSEDTQYF,TGTGCCAGCAGCTTAGGCCTGACTAGCGGGAGTGAGGATACGCAGTATTTT
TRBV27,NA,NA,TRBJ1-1,CASKGGGRMEAFF,TGTGCCAGCAAGGGAGGGGGGCGAATGGAAGCTTTCTTT
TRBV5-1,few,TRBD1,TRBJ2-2,CASSAGTGGTGELFF,TGCGCCAGCAGCGCCGGGACAGGAGGGACCGGGGAGCTGTTTTTT
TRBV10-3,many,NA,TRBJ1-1,CAISESRDTEAFF,TGTGCCATCAGTGAGTCCCGAGACACTGAAGCTTTCTTT
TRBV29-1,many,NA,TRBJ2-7,CSVERGAGYEQYF,TGCAGCGTTGAAAGGGGGGCGGGCTACGAGCAGTACTTC
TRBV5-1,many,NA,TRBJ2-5,CASSLVAGVQETQYF,TGCGCCAGCAGCTTGGTGGCAGGTGTTCAAGAGACCCAGTACTTC
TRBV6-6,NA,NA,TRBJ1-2,CASSYHKGNYGYTF,TGTGCCAGCAGTTACCACAAGGGGAACTATGGCTACACCTTC
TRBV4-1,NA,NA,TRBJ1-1,CASSPQWNTEAFF,TGCGCCAGCAGTCCACAGTGGAACACTGAAGCTTTCTTT
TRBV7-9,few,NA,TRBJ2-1,CAGQPPYYNEQFF,TGTGCCGGCCAGCCCCCATACTACAATGAGCAGTTCTTC
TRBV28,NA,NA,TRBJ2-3,CASSLRPSLDTQYF,TGTGCCAGCAGTTTAAGGCCTTCCCTAGATACGCAGTATTTT
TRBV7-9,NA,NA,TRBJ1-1,CASSPVQRNTEAFF,TGTGCCAGCAGCCCCGTACAGAGGAACACTGAAGCTTTCTTT
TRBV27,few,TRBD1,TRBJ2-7,CASSSSGGYEQYF,TGTGCCAGCAGTTCGTCAGGGGGCTACGAGCAGTACTTC
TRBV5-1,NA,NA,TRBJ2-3,CASSLAQQAGDTQYF,TGCGCCAGCAGCTTGGCCCAACAGGCGGGAGATACGCAGTATTTT
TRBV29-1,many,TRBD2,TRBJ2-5,CSVAGLAGSSLYQETQYF,TGCAGCGTAGCGGGACTAGCGGGGTCTTCCCTTTACCAAGAGACCCAGTACTTC
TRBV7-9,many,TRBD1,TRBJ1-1,CASSSWTGGAGTEAFF,TGTGCCAGCAGCTCTTGGACAGGGGGCGCCGGGACTGAAGCTTTCTTT
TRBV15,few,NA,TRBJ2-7,CATPPEGCPYEQYF,TGTGCCACCCCCCCTGAGGGATGCCCCTACGAGCAGTACTTC
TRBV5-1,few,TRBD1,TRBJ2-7,CASSPRDRAYEQYF,TGCGCCAGCAGCCCACGGGACAGGGCTTACGAGCAGTACTTC
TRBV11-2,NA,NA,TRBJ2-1,CASSSELYNEQFF,TGTGCCAGCAGCTCCGAACTTTACAATGAGCAGTTCTTC
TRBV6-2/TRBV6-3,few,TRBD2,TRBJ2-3,CASSKTSGRPDTQYF,TGTGCCAGCAGCAAGACTAGCGGGAGACCAGATACGCAGTATTTT
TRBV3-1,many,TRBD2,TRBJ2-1,CASSQGTTSGRAPEQFF,TGTGCCAGCAGCCAAGGGACGACTAGCGGGAGGGCCCCTGAGCAGTTCTTC
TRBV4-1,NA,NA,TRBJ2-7,CASSQGVATYEQYF,TGCGCCAGCAGCCAAGGCGTAGCAACCTACGAGCAGTACTTC
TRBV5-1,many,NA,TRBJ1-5,CASSLGGALSNQPQHF,TGCGCCAGCAGTCTGGGAGGGGCGCTAAGCAATCAGCCCCAGCATTTT
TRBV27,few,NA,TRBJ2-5,CASSPSGAETQYF,TGTGCCAGCAGTCCTTCGGGGGCTGAGACCCAGTACTTC
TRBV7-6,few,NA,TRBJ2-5,CASSLGLPGPTKETQYF,TGTGCCAGCAGCTTAGGCTTACCGGGACCGACAAAAGAGACCCAGTACTTC
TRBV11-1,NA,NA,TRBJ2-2,CASSRDHNGELFF,TGTGCCAGCAGTCGTGACCATAACGGGGAGCTGTTTTTT
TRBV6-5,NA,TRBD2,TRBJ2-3,CASSRSGGRTDTQYF,TGTGCCAGCAGTAGGAGCGGGGGACGCACAGATACGCAGTATTTT
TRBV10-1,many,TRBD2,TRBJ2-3,CASSESIAGGPFDTQYF,TGCGCCAGCAGTGAGTCTATAGCGGGGGGGCCTTTCGATACGCAGTATTTT
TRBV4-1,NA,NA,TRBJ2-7,CASSTRQSSYEQYF,TGCGCCAGCAGCACCCGACAGAGCTCCTACGAGCAGTACTTC
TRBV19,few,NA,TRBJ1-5,CASSWSNQPQHF,TGTGCCAGTAGTTGGAGCAATCAGCCCCAGCATTTT
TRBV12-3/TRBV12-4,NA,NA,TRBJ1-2,CASSLQEKLQGCTF,TGTGCCAGCAGTTTGCAGGAAAAACTGCAAGGCTGCACCTTC